The T cell receptor (beta chain) under discussion was sequenced for a study of cytomegalovirus exposure and HLA in healthy donors. Likely unrecorded immune exposures existed in these nominally healthy donors. This CDR3 spans 15 amino acids. The germline V gene encodes CDR1 SEHNR and CDR2 FQNEAQ (reference sequence). V lost 5 bases, J lost 5 bases, and 8 bases stayed unmatched. PCR involved 60 Vbeta and 13 Jbeta primers. Produced via immunoSEQ multiplex PCR; TCRdb's table is partial and in-frame only. This repertoire shows about 160,000 clones, around 79% found once; its top ten account for roughly 4%.

The specimen sequenced was PBMCs. The chain carries TRBV7-9 and TRBJ1-5; 8 positions match TRBD1. This sequence originates from a human donor in good health. Written as DNA, the CDR3 is TGTGCCAGCAGCGAAACAGGGGGGATCCATCAGCCCCAGCATTTT. Translation gives CASSETGGIHQPQHF. The variable domain in full, completed from reference TRBV7-9 and TRBJ1-5, reads DTGVSQNPRHKITKRGQNVTFRCDPISEHNRLYWYRQTLGQGPEFLTYFQNEAQLEKSRLLSDRFSAERPKGSFSTLEIQRTEQGDSAMYLCASSETGGIHQPQHFGDGTRLSIL.